The TCR beta chain described here comes from a study of T-cell memory formation after mild COVID-19 (dated by TCRdb to 2020 to 2022). Background for the entire study: TCR sequence clusters from the two donors were largely donor specific. T-cell clones expanding and contracting after mild COVID-19 in two donors were tracked by longitudinal TCRalpha and TCRbeta repertoire sequencing. Two young, previously healthy adult volunteers made up the cohort, one male and one female. The paper as a whole reports these results and caveats: Contracting CD4+ clones appeared mostly in the CM and EM memory subsets, whereas CD8+ clones were enriched in EMRA. SARS-CoV-2 specificity was not confirmed for the second-wave clones peaking on day 37. The study included only a couple of mild cases, and larger cohorts that include severe cases with pre-infection samples were judged to be necessary. Balanced CD4/CD8 phenotypes were observed for clones contracting from day 15 to 85, whereas a bias towards CD4+ was observed for a second wave of clones expanding from day 15 to 37. The detection of some responding clones in pre-infection memory suggests that pre-existing cross-reactive memory T cells joined the SARS-CoV-2 response.

From its cysteine to its phenylalanine, the CDR3 spans 16 amino acids. Just CDR3 DNA is preserved here, 48 bases in frame from base 1. V and J lose 4 bases and 1 base, and a span of 15 bases separates them. In the germline V gene (reference sequence), CDR1 corresponds to LNHDA and CDR2 to SQIVND. The instrument given in TCRdb is Illumina NovaSeq 6000. TCRalpha and TCRbeta cDNA libraries were constructed by 5'RACE with constant-segment primers, with sample barcodes and unique molecular identifiers being introduced. RNA was extracted from every sample with Trizol reagent. The libraries were amplified in two PCR steps, and the second step added a second sample barcode and Illumina TruSeq adapters. Libraries were sequenced on an Illumina NovaSeq with 2 x 150 bp paired-end reads. Per the source publication's procedure: Demultiplexing of reads and collapsing into UMI-guided consensus sequences were performed with migec v1.2.7. With mixcr v2.1.11, UMI consensuses were aligned to TRA and TRB V and J templates and assembled into clonotypes. A clonotype was counted as expanded or contracted only if both edgeR and NoisET called the change significant, with noise models trained on biological replicates. For edgeR calls, a false discovery rate-adjusted p below 0.01 and a log2 fold-change threshold of 1 were applied. As an exploratory analysis of dynamics, PCA with hierarchical clustering was applied to max-normalized trajectories of the 1000 most abundant clonotypes. Separately sequenced CD4+ and CD8+ repertoires were used to assign the CD4 or CD8 phenotype of responding clones. TCRdb itself trimmed the public reads at Q25 with fastp, ran MiXCR and retained productive beta chains. Under each unique CDR3 protein, matching rows form one entry showing the most common genes and DNA. The V and J calls here are based on TCRdb, not the publication. The sample profile shows 58,000 or so distinct CDR3 sequences; about 30% of them were found once. Of the sample, roughly 41% falls within the top ten clones.

Ficoll-Paque density gradient centrifugation was used to isolate PBMCs. In this sample, this clonotype turned up a few times. No antigen is known for it. No clone much larger than this one lies a single base away; base qualities are absent. The source is a man between 18 and 29 years old who had mild COVID-19 (a few samples of this study predate the infection). The sample titles of this study are shuffled in the database, so cell type and time point are left out; the donor was told from shared clones. What was sequenced was PBMCs or a T cell subset sorted from them (not recorded which). Recombination connected TRBV19 to TRBJ2-3; TRBD2 is possibly the D segment (6 matching bases). The CDR3 has the sequence CASSTAGRGGTDTQYF. The DNA sequence is given as TGTGCCAGTAGTACCGCGGGGCGGGGAGGCACAGATACGCAGTATTTT.